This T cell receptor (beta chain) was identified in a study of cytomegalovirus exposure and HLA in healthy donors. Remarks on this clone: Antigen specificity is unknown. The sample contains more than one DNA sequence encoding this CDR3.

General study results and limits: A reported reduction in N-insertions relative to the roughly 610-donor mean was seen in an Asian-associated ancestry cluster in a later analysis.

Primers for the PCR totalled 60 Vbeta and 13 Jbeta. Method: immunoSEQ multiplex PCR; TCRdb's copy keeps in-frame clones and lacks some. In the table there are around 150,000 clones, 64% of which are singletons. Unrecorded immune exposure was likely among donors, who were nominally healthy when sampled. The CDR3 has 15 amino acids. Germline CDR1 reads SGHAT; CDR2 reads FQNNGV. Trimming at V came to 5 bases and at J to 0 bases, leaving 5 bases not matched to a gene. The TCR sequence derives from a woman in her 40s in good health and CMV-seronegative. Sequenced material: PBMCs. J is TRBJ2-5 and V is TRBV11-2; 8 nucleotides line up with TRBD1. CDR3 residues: CASSLGDRYQETQYF. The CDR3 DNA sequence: TGTGCCAGCAGCCTAGGGGACAGGTACCAAGAGACCCAGTACTTC.